A single sample is the source of the 19 T cell receptor beta chains below, sequenced in a study of T cells in localized non-small cell lung cancer (dated by TCRdb to 2019 to 2021). Library method: the immunoSEQ multiplex PCR assay. Entries here come from immuneACCESS through TCRdb and include only in-frame sequences with V and J called. Some clones fail to appear in such tables; in the studies checked, an unresolved V gene covers under half of the shortfall, and the cause of the remainder is unknown. For this sample there are 35,000 to 50,000 clones; 75% to 85% appear just once. The ten largest clones take up about 32% of the sample. Sequences were derived from PBMCs, sampled before any cancer treatment. Receptors were obtained from a woman aged 35 to 69 with stage II squamous cell lung carcinoma.

The chain has TRBV19 and TRBJ2-6, with D possibly TRBD1 on 5 matching bases. CDR1 is LNHDA and CDR2 is SQIVND in the germline V gene (reference sequence). Between the trimmed V and J ends, which lost 3 bases and 0 bases, there was a span of 9 bases. This CDR3 region has 16 residues. CDR3 protein: CASSMGRDSGANVLTF. The DNA for the CDR3 is TGTGCCAGTAGTATGGGCAGGGACTCTGGGGCCAACGTCCTGACTTTC.

This clone was recorded once. J is TRBJ2-1 and V is TRBV6-1; 11 nucleotides match TRBD2. J was trimmed by 8 bases and V by 4 bases; bases with no gene match: 10. Germline CDR1 reads MNHNS; CDR2 reads SASEGT. This CDR3 region has 16 residues. The CDR3 region is CASSGKLAGVVDEQFF. CDR3 in DNA: TGTGCCAGCAGTGGCAAACTAGCGGGGGTTGTCGATGAGCAGTTCTTC.

This clone was seen a few times. The chain joins TRBV7-2 to TRBJ2-6, with a weak D call TRBD1 (5 bases). Germline assignment: CDR1 SGHTA and CDR2 FQGNSA. This CDR3 has 17 amino acids. The V end lost 3 bases, the J end lost 0 bases, and 12 bases lay between the germline ends. CDR3 amino acids: CASSLGQPLSGANVLTF. In nucleotides, the CDR3 is TGTGCCAGCAGCTTGGGGCAGCCCCTCTCTGGGGCCAACGTCCTGACTTTC.

The V gene is TRBV27, the J gene TRBJ2-7; the D gene is possibly TRBD1 (6 bases). CDR3 length: 13 residues. Trimming pared 3 bases from V and 6 bases from J, leaving 12 bases between. Germline V gene data show CDR1 as MNHEY and CDR2 as SMNVEV (reference sequence). The CDR3 spells CASSFVQGIEQYF. The CDR3 DNA is TGTGCCAGCAGTTTCGTACAGGGTATCGAGCAGTACTTC.

This clone was counted a few times. The J gene is TRBJ2-1, the V gene TRBV4-1, with 12 bases fitting TRBD2. V lost 4 bases and J lost 4; bases outside the gene matches: 5. Germline-derived CDR1 and CDR2 are MGHRA and YSYEKL. The CDR3 consists of 16 residues. The chain's CDR3 is CASSRGLAGIYNEQFF. CDR3 DNA sequence: TGCGCCAGCAGCCGCGGACTAGCGGGGATTTACAATGAGCAGTTCTTC.

The chain couples TRBV27 to TRBJ1-2, with 7 bases lining up with TRBD1. Germline V gene data show CDR1 as MNHEY and CDR2 as SMNVEV (reference sequence). The CDR3 runs 17 residues. Trimming took 6 bases from V and 4 from J; bases not matched to a gene: 17. The chain's CDR3 is CASSHRTGTELSYGYTF. The DNA for the CDR3 is TGTGCCAGCAGCCACAGGACAGGAACCGAACTTTCCTATGGCTACACCTTC.

V gene TRBV11-2 combines with J gene TRBJ1-1; D may be TRBD1 (6 bases). Per germline, CDR1 SGHAT and CDR2 FQNNGV. The CDR3 sequence is 15 residues long. Trimming stripped 5 bases from V and 1 base from J, with 14 bases between. This CDR3 reads CASSAKAGANTEAFF. CDR3 nucleotide sequence: TGTGCCAGCAGCGCGAAGGCAGGGGCGAACACTGAAGCTTTCTTT.

The gene calls are TRBV11-2 and TRBJ2-1; either TRBD1 or TRBD2 may fit D (5 bases each). The germline V and J ends were trimmed by 1 base and 2 bases, with 6 bases remaining between them. Germline V lookup: CDR1 SGHAT, CDR2 FQNNGV. The CDR3 sequence is 14 residues long. CDR3 sequence (DNA): TGTGCCAGCAGCTTAGCGGGGCCCTACAATGAGCAGTTCTTC. Amino acid sequence: CASSLAGPYNEQFF.

The rearrangement links TRBV18 to TRBJ1-2, with no clear D. There are 14 residues in the CDR3. CDR1 is KGHSH, CDR2 LQKENI, per germline. V was clipped by 1 base and J by 4 bases, with 10 bases between them. CDR3: CASSPRTEVYGYTF. CDR3 coding DNA: TGTGCCAGCTCACCACGTACAGAGGTCTATGGCTACACCTTC.

This clone is labeled as medium-sized. This chain links TRBV7-9 with TRBJ2-7; 8 positions match TRBD1. This CDR3 is 12 amino acids long. Germline-derived CDR1 and CDR2 are SEHNR and FQNEAQ (reference sequence). V shed 5 bases, J shed 6 bases, and the junction held 3 bases outside the gene matches. This chain's CDR3 is CASSQTGVEQYF. Written as DNA, the CDR3 is TGTGCCAGCAGCCAGACAGGGGTCGAGCAGTACTTC.

The chain is built from TRBV15 and TRBJ2-6; D remains ambiguous. V lost 2 bases and J lost 0, with 8 bases in between. The CDR3 runs to 16 residues. CDR1 is LNHNV and CDR2 is YYDKDF in the germline V gene (reference sequence). CDR3 sequence: CATSRQVSSGANVLTF. The CDR3 nucleotides are TGTGCCACCAGCAGACAGGTTAGCTCTGGGGCCAACGTCCTGACTTTC.

The chain links TRBV19 to TRBJ2-7; TRBD2 is a possible D gene (6 bases). The germline gives CDR1 LNHDA, CDR2 SQIVND (reference sequence). The CDR3 has 13 amino acids. V was pared by 5 bases and J by 8 bases, with 16 bases between. The CDR3 sequence: CASSPAGNGKQYF. DNA for the CDR3: TGTGCCAGTAGTCCAGCGGGCAATGGCAAGCAGTACTTC.

J is TRBJ2-6 and V is TRBV11-2, with D uncertain. CDR3 length equals 15 residues. V lost 5 bases and J lost 0, with 8 bases in between. Germline CDR1 reads SGHAT; CDR2 reads FQNNGV. The CDR3 region is CASSPQNSGANVLTF. The CDR3 DNA reads TGTGCCAGCAGCCCGCAGAACTCTGGGGCCAACGTCCTGACTTTC.

The CDR3 nucleotides are TGTGCCAGCAGCTTCTCACAGGGGCCCTACCACTTT. This codes for CASSFSQGPYHF. This sequence joins TRBV7-2 and TRBJ1-6; TRBD1 aligns across 7 bases. The CDR3 covers 12 residues. Germline lookup yields CDR1 SGHTA and CDR2 FQGNSA. V trimming: 3 bases; J trimming: 18 bases; junction bases outside the gene matches: 8.

This chain joins TRBV28 and TRBJ2-3, with TRBD2 matching 14 bases. This CDR3 region has 20 residues. V shed 4 bases and J 0 bases; nucleotides not matched to a gene: 12. Looked up from germline, CDR1 is MDHEN and CDR2 is SYDVKM. The CDR3 sequence is CASSSFTGTSGGTSTDTQYF. CDR3 nucleotides: TGTGCCAGCAGTTCCTTTACCGGGACTAGCGGGGGTACTAGCACAGATACGCAGTATTTT.

This clone was observed many times. This chain connects TRBV28 to TRBJ2-4, with D hard to call. Trimming removed 5 bases at V and 5 bases at J, with 16 bases between. This CDR3 is 15 amino acids long. Per the germline V gene, CDR1 is MDHEN and CDR2 is SYDVKM. CDR3 nucleotide sequence: TGTGCCAGCAGTCCAAGTTTTCCCCACGAAAACATTCAGTACTTC. It encodes CASSPSFPHENIQYF.

J is TRBJ2-7 and V is TRBV5-1; D is undetermined. The CDR3 has 13 residues. Trimming pared 3 bases from V and 3 bases from J, leaving 10 bases between. CDR1 and CDR2 (germline): SGHRS, YFSETQ. The CDR3 coding sequence is TGCGCCAGCAGCTCCGGGCCAAACTACGAGCAGTACGTC. Its translation is CASSSGPNYEQYV.

This chain joins TRBV19 and TRBJ2-2; D is possibly TRBD1 (6 bases). Germline values: CDR1 LNHDA, CDR2 SQIVND (reference sequence). The CDR3 is 14 residues long. Trimming shortened V by 3 bases and J by 5 bases, and 10 bases separated the two germline ends. Here the CDR3 reads CASSIRTETGELFF. As DNA, the CDR3 is TGTGCCAGTAGTATCCGGACAGAAACCGGGGAGCTGTTTTTT.

CDR3 in DNA: TGTGCCAGTAGTACAATAGCGGGGCCCCAAGAGACCCAGTACTTC. Translated: CASSTIAGPQETQYF. This chain uses TRBV19 with TRBJ2-5; 8 bases are a match to TRBD2. V gave up 4 bases and J gave up 1 base; unmatched junction bases: 5. Germline loops: CDR1 LNHDA, CDR2 SQIVND (reference sequence). The CDR3 has 15 amino acids.